This TCR beta chain was profiled in a study of identical twins. TCRdb recomputed calls from the 5' RACE reads with MiXCR, one row per CDR3 protein. The repertoire holds hundreds of thousands of distinct CDR3 sequences, with around 22% as singletons. Study-wide results and caveats: Interpretation of the results relied on cross-sectional statistical analysis and not on following the same donors.

With 3 bases removed from V and 4 bases from J, the gap between germline ends came to 2 bases. Germline V gene data show CDR1 as DFQATT and CDR2 as SNEGSKA (reference sequence). This CDR3 contains 10 residues. A word on this clonotype: The target antigen is unknown.

The sample also formed part of further work on yellow fever vaccine responses in identical twins.

The TCR sequence derives from a woman in her late teens or twenties in good health. The J gene is TRBJ2-3, the V gene TRBV20-1; D unresolved. The source material was CD4+ T cells sorted from blood. As DNA, the CDR3 is TGCAGTGCTAGCTCAGATACGCAGTATTTT. This translates into CSASSDTQYF.